These 25 T cell receptor beta chains share one sample of origin, sequenced in a study of blood T cell repertoires in COVID-19. Generated by immunoSEQ multiplex PCR, the TCRdb table keeps only in-frame clones and is missing some. The table has around 260,000 clones, around 84% seen once. Sequencing used peripheral blood. Receptor source: a man aged 60 to 69 with acute or convalescent COVID-19.

The V and J genes are TRBV29-1 and TRBJ2-1, with D perhaps TRBD1 (5 bases). The CDR3 is 13 amino acids. Germline CDR1 and CDR2: SQVTM and ANQGSEA. V was trimmed by 7 bases and J by 5 bases, leaving 15 bases between them. CDR3 sequence: CSGGHLNDNEQFF. The CDR3 DNA is TGCAGCGGAGGACACCTTAATGACAATGAGCAGTTCTTC.

The chain employs TRBV4-3 and TRBJ2-4; 7 positions match TRBD1. With V trimmed by 0 bases and J by 2 bases, 13 bases remained unmatched. The CDR3 consists of 19 residues. Germline V gene sequence: CDR1 LGHNA, CDR2 YSLEER. CDR3 region: CASSQDRKMPTGTKNIQYF. The CDR3 region has the DNA TGCGCCAGCAGCCAAGATCGGAAAATGCCGACAGGGACCAAAAACATTCAGTACTTC.

This clone was found once. The chain carries TRBV6-2 or TRBV6-3 and TRBJ2-4; 11 bases line up with TRBD1. The trim removed 4 bases at V and 1 base at J, leaving 9 bases unmatched. This CDR3 region has 18 residues. In germline, CDR1 is MNHEY, CDR2 SVGEGT. The CDR3 coding sequence is TGTGCCAGCAGTTCTTCCCCTGGACAGGGGGCGGCCAAAAACATTCAGTACTTC. The encoded protein is CASSSSPGQGAAKNIQYF.

The rearrangement links TRBV6-5 to TRBJ1-1, with a weak D call TRBD1 (5 bases). The V gene's germline CDR1 is MNHEY and CDR2 SVGAGI. This CDR3 contains 14 residues. V lost 6 bases to trimming and J lost 2 bases, with 13 bases between them. DNA for the CDR3: TGTGCCAGCAGCCTGGGGGGAAGTAACACTGAAGCTTTCTTT. It specifies CASSLGGSNTEAFF.

Only a few counts were recorded for this clone. The rearrangement joins TRBV9 to TRBJ1-5, with TRBD1 as a possible D gene (6 bases). In germline, CDR1 is SGDLS, CDR2 YYNGEE. The V end was cut by 0 bases, the J end by 7 bases, with 11 bases between. The CDR3 contains 14 residues. Here the CDR3 DNA reads TGTGCCAGCAGCGTAGGGGACACCTTCCAGCCCCAGCATTTT. Translating it yields CASSVGDTFQPQHF.

This clone was counted once. The chain joins TRBV25-1 to TRBJ1-1; a weak D match, TRBD1 (5 bases). The CDR3 covers 14 residues. From germline, CDR1 is MGHDK and CDR2 SYGVNS. V was clipped by 8 bases and J by 7 bases, with 20 bases between them. DNA for the CDR3: TGTGCCAGCGGGGCCTTCGGCCGGGAGGGTGAAGCTTTCTTT. Its protein product is CASGAFGREGEAFF.

The CDR3 DNA is TGCAGCGTTGAGGGGACAGGGAGGTCTGGGGCCAACGTCCTGACTTTC. Translated: CSVEGTGRSGANVLTF. The chain employs TRBV29-1 and TRBJ2-6; 9 nucleotides line up with TRBD1. The V and J ends lost 3 bases and 1 base, in that order; junction bases with no gene match: 4. The CDR3 extends over 16 amino acids. Germline-derived CDR1 and CDR2 are SQVTM and ANQGSEA.

This rearrangement joins TRBV18 to TRBJ2-7; 10 bases agree with TRBD1. Germline V gene sequence: CDR1 KGHSH, CDR2 LQKENI. The CDR3 extends over 14 amino acids. V lost 4 bases, J lost 3 bases, and 3 bases stayed unmatched. The CDR3 is CASSRQGASYEQYF. In DNA form, the CDR3 reads TGTGCCAGCTCACGACAGGGGGCGAGCTACGAGCAGTACTTC.

The V and J genes are TRBV6-1 and TRBJ1-1; 11 bases match TRBD1. This CDR3 comprises 17 residues. Trimming cost V 4 bases and J 0 bases; bases outside gene matches: 7. The V gene's germline CDR1 is MNHNS and CDR2 SASEGT. The CDR3 DNA sequence: TGTGCCAGCAGTGGTGGACAGGGGGCCAGTTTGAACACTGAAGCTTTCTTT. This translates into CASSGGQGASLNTEAFF.

The J gene is TRBJ1-3, the V gene TRBV3-1 (or the pseudogene TRBV3-2), with D uncertain. CDR1 and CDR2 (germline): LGHDT, YNNKEL (reference sequence). This CDR3 contains 13 residues. The V end lost 0 bases, the J end lost 3 bases, and 3 bases lay between the germline ends. The CDR3 protein is CASSQDYGNTIYF. For the CDR3, the DNA is TGTGCCAGCAGCCAAGATTATGGAAACACCATATATTTT.

V gene TRBV5-6 combines with J gene TRBJ2-6; maybe TRBD1 (5 bases). V was clipped by 4 bases and J by 1 base, with 9 bases between them. The CDR3 is 15 residues long. Per germline, CDR1 SGHDT and CDR2 YYEEEE. CDR3 DNA sequence: TGTGCCAGCAGCAACTACAGGTCTGGGGCCAACGTCCTGACTTTC. Encoded protein: CASSNYRSGANVLTF.

The gene calls are TRBV5-1 and TRBJ2-1; D not resolved. This CDR3 comprises 17 residues. V was cut by 0 bases and J by 6 bases, with 19 bases left in between. CDR1 is SGHRS and CDR2 is YFSETQ in the germline V gene. CDR3 in amino acids: CASSLASGIALPNEQFF. The CDR3 DNA sequence: TGCGCCAGCAGCTTGGCCAGTGGTATAGCCCTACCCAATGAGCAGTTCTTC.

This chain joins TRBV27 and TRBJ2-1, with D unclear. CDR3 length: 17 residues. With 1 base removed from V and 0 bases from J, the gap between germline ends came to 13 bases. The germline CDR1 and CDR2 sequences are MNHEY and SMNVEV (reference sequence). CDR3: CASSLLSVASSYNEQFF. Here the CDR3 DNA reads TGTGCCAGCAGTTTATTATCCGTTGCGTCCTCCTACAATGAGCAGTTCTTC.

This chain joins TRBV9 and TRBJ2-4, with 7 bases identical to TRBD2. Germline V gene data show CDR1 as SGDLS and CDR2 as YYNGEE. Trimming took 3 bases from V and 7 from J; bases not matched to a gene: 7. The CDR3 spans 14 residues. This CDR3 reads CASSENGRTNIQYF. The CDR3 DNA reads TGTGCCAGCAGCGAGAACGGGAGGACGAACATTCAGTACTTC.

Only a few counts were recorded for this clone. The chain uses TRBV3-1 (or the pseudogene TRBV3-2) and TRBJ2-3, with D possibly matching TRBD2 (6 bases). From germline, CDR1 is LGHDT and CDR2 YNNKEL (reference sequence). This CDR3 region has 15 residues. V dropped 6 bases and J dropped 8 bases, with 21 bases sitting between them. CDR3 in amino acids: CASSLGGAGSRTQYF. The CDR3 DNA reads as TGTGCCAGCAGTCTCGGCGGGGCCGGCTCCCGTACGCAGTATTTT.

This chain connects TRBV5-1 to TRBJ2-3, with D hard to call. CDR1 and CDR2 (germline): SGHRS, YFSETQ. The CDR3 is 16 amino acids. V dropped 0 bases and J dropped 4 bases, with 15 bases sitting between them. The CDR3 is CASSLDGIGHPDTQYF. In DNA, the CDR3 is TGCGCCAGCAGCTTGGACGGAATTGGGCACCCAGATACGCAGTATTTT.

V gene TRBV4-1 combines with J gene TRBJ1-1, with 7 bases that match TRBD1. With V trimmed by 1 base and J by 1 base, 15 bases remained unmatched. The germline CDR1 and CDR2 sequences are MGHRA and YSYEKL. This CDR3 is 19 amino acids long. The CDR3 nucleotides read TGCGCCAGCAGCCAAGTGGGATACGGGACAGTCAAATCGAACACTGAAGCTTTCTTT. It is translated as CASSQVGYGTVKSNTEAFF.

As to this clone: The CDR3 ends on some other residue instead of the conserved phenylalanine or tryptophan, so this is likely a read error. It is unclear where the CDR3 begins or ends on the DNA, so no DNA is shown, and the CDR3 is as TCRdb lists it. The chain combines TRBV18 with TRBJ2-7; TRBD2, the table's D call, lacks a check against the DNA. The length of the CDR3 is 10 amino acids, counting both ends. The V gene's germline CDR1 is KGHSH and CDR2 LQKENI. The CDR3 spells CASLASSCVL.

The rearrangement joins TRBV7-8 to TRBJ2-2, with 7 bases identical to TRBD2. Unmatched junction bases numbered 14, after V lost 5 bases and J lost 2 bases. Germline lookup yields CDR1 SGHVS and CDR2 FQNEAQ. The CDR3 has 18 amino acids. This CDR3 is CASSEGGLPRFNTGELFF. CDR3 sequence (DNA): TGTGCCAGCAGCGAGGGAGGGCTACCCAGATTTAACACCGGGGAGCTGTTTTTT. The whole variable domain, remainder taken from reference TRBV7-8 and TRBJ2-2, is GAGVSQSPRYKVAKRGQDVALRCDPISGHVSLFWYQQALGQGPEFLTYFQNEAQLDKSGLPSDRFFAERPEGSVSTLKIQRTQQEDSAVYLCASSEGGLPRFNTGELFFGEGSRLTVL.

The chain has TRBV28 and TRBJ2-6; TRBD1 is a possible D gene (5 bases). Germline lookup yields CDR1 MDHEN and CDR2 SYDVKM. V was clipped by 4 bases and J by 1 base, with 11 bases between them. The CDR3 spans 16 residues. CDR3: CASSSNGASGANVLTF. CDR3 nucleotide sequence: TGTGCCAGCAGTTCCAATGGGGCTTCTGGGGCCAACGTCCTGACTTTC.

This chain connects TRBV27 to TRBJ1-1; 9 nucleotides agree with TRBD1. This CDR3 has 16 residues. Germline assignment: CDR1 MNHEY and CDR2 SMNVEV (reference sequence). V dropped 0 bases and J dropped 2; count of bases not matched to a gene: 4. The DNA for the CDR3 is TGTGCCAGCAGTTTATCGCGGACAGGGGCAAACACTGAAGCTTTCTTT. Its protein is CASSLSRTGANTEAFF.

The count of this clone is one. The rearrangement links TRBV6-5 to TRBJ1-2; 8 positions match TRBD1. The CDR3 spans 13 residues. V was clipped by 5 bases and J by 8 bases; unmatched bases: 7. CDR1 is MNHEY, CDR2 SVGAGI, per germline. CDR3 sequence: CASSQGRGLGYTF. The CDR3, as DNA: TGTGCCAGCAGTCAGGGCAGGGGGCTAGGCTACACCTTC.

This clone was detected once. The gene calls are TRBV4-1 and TRBJ2-5; 11 positions match TRBD2. Germline assignment: CDR1 MGHRA and CDR2 YSYEKL. This CDR3 is built from 15 residues. V lost 4 bases, J lost 7 bases, and 8 bases stayed unmatched. The CDR3 reads CASSPGLAADGTQYF. CDR3 nucleotides: TGCGCCAGCAGCCCGGGACTAGCGGCCGATGGGACCCAGTACTTC.

This chain joins TRBV28 and TRBJ1-3; 9 bases are a match to TRBD1. V trimming: 7 bases; J trimming: 4 bases; junction bases outside the gene matches: 8. CDR3 length: 15 amino acids. Germline V gene lookup returns CDR1 MDHEN and CDR2 SYDVKM. The CDR3 is CASKEHRGQGNTIYF. DNA of the CDR3: TGTGCCAGCAAGGAGCACAGGGGGCAAGGAAACACCATATATTTT. The full variable domain, completed using reference TRBV28 and TRBJ1-3, is DVKVTQSSRYLVKRTGEKVFLECVQDMDHENMFWYRQDPGLGLRLIYFSYDVKMKEKGDIPEGYSVSREKKERFSLILESASTNQTSMYLCASKEHRGQGNTIYFGEGSWLTVV.

This chain links TRBV29-1 with TRBJ2-3; D possibly corresponds to TRBD1 (5 bases). The V and J ends lost 3 bases and 3 bases respectively, with 10 bases between them. This CDR3 has 13 amino acids. Germline assignment: CDR1 SQVTM and CDR2 ANQGSEA. This CDR3 is CSVESSGTDTQYF. The CDR3 nucleotides are TGCAGCGTTGAGTCCTCAGGGACAGATACGCAGTATTTT.